The 28 T cell receptor beta chains listed next were all sequenced from one sample in a study of blood T cell repertoires in COVID-19 (dated by TCRdb to 2020 to 2021). Library prep was done by the immunoSEQ multiplex PCR assay. The table comes from immuneACCESS by way of TCRdb, which keeps in-frame sequences with V and J called. Part of the clones is missing from these tables; in studies checked, under half for an unresolved V gene and the rest for unknown reasons. The sample table contains about 83,000 clones; only one count was recorded for around 86% of them. Together, the top ten hold about 8% of the sample. Sample: peripheral blood. The source of these receptors is an elderly man with active or convalescent COVID-19.

This sequence joins TRBV30 and TRBJ1-4; a possible D gene is TRBD1 (5 bases). This CDR3 spans 12 amino acids. The V gene's germline CDR1 is GTSNPN and CDR2 SVGIG (reference sequence). V was cut by 0 bases and J by 8 bases, with 7 bases left in between. The CDR3 protein is CAWSVTGEKLFF. The CDR3 coding sequence is TGTGCCTGGAGTGTTACAGGAGAAAAACTGTTTTTT.

CDR3 DNA sequence: TGTGCCAGCAGCTCGGGACAGGGAGGCAATCAGCCCCAGCATTTT. Its protein product is CASSSGQGGNQPQHF. The gene calls are TRBV7-9 and TRBJ1-5, with TRBD1 matching over 9 bases. V was clipped by 4 bases and J by 2 bases; unmatched bases: 3. Per the germline V gene, CDR1 is SEHNR and CDR2 is FQNEAQ (reference sequence). This CDR3 region has 15 residues.

The gene calls are TRBV7-9 and TRBJ1-5; D gene uncertain. The V gene's germline CDR1 is SEHNR and CDR2 FQNEAQ (reference sequence). The CDR3 is made up of 14 amino acids. Trimming pared 1 base from V and 0 bases from J, leaving 4 bases between. The CDR3 sequence is CASSLGDSNQPQHF. The CDR3 coding sequence is TGTGCCAGCAGCTTAGGAGATAGCAATCAGCCCCAGCATTTT.

The V and J genes are TRBV7-2 and TRBJ1-3, with D perhaps matching TRBD1 (5 bases). The CDR3 runs to 17 residues. Germline V gives CDR1 SGHTA, CDR2 FQGNSA. Trimming cost V 5 bases and J 0 bases, with 17 bases left between them. The DNA for the CDR3 is TGTGCCAGCAGCCCTCGACGAAGGACACCCTCTGGAAACACCATATATTTT. Amino acid sequence: CASSPRRRTPSGNTIYF. Together with reference TRBV7-2 and TRBJ1-3, the CDR3 gives the full variable domain: GAGVSQSPSNKVTEKGKDVELRCDPISGHTALYWYRQSLGQGLEFLIYFQGNSAPDKSGLPSDRFSAERTGGSVSTLTIQRTQQEDSAVYLCASSPRRRTPSGNTIYFGEGSWLTVV.

A single count supports this clone. This rearrangement joins TRBV6-5 to TRBJ1-1; D perhaps matches TRBD1 (5 bases). Germline loops: CDR1 MNHEY, CDR2 SVGAGI. Deletions cut 6 bases from V and 7 bases from J, with 12 bases between. CDR3 length equals 12 residues. CDR3 DNA: TGTGCCAGCAGCCAACGGGGGGGTGAAGCTTTCTTT. It specifies CASSQRGGEAFF.

On this clone itself: Other DNA sequences from this sample encode an identical CDR3 as well. The chain has TRBV5-1 and TRBJ1-5, with a tentative D call TRBD1 (5 bases). V was trimmed by 0 bases and J by 4 bases, leaving 11 bases between them. Germline-derived CDR1 and CDR2 are SGHRS and YFSETQ. This CDR3 comprises 15 residues. In DNA form, the CDR3 reads TGCGCCAGCAGCTTGGTTTCGGGGGGGAATCAGCCCCAGCATTTT. This codes for CASSLVSGGNQPQHF.

The gene calls are TRBV4-2 and TRBJ1-2, with unresolved D. Germline lookup yields CDR1 LGHNA and CDR2 YNFKEQ. CDR3 length: 13 amino acids. Trimming removed 1 base from V and 1 base from J, with 4 bases in between. The CDR3 is CASSQAGNYGYTF. The CDR3 DNA reads as TGTGCCAGCAGCCAAGCGGGTAACTATGGCTACACCTTC.

J is TRBJ2-5 and V is TRBV2; 8 nucleotides line up with TRBD2. V trimming: 6 bases; J trimming: 3 bases; junction bases outside the gene matches: 6. Germline CDR1 reads SNHLY; CDR2 reads FYNNEI. The CDR3 is made up of 14 amino acids. CDR3 loop: CASRPLAGEETQYF. CDR3 in DNA: TGTGCCAGCAGGCCTCTAGCGGGCGAAGAGACCCAGTACTTC.

Here the CDR3 DNA reads TGTGCCAGCAGCCGAGATCCACAGGGTTTTGAGCAGTTCTTC. It translates to CASSRDPQGFEQFF. The gene calls are TRBV3-1 (or the pseudogene TRBV3-2) and TRBJ2-1; weak D call: TRBD1 (6 bases). The V gene's germline CDR1 is LGHDT and CDR2 YNNKEL (reference sequence). Trimming removed 4 bases from V and 9 bases from J, with 16 bases in between. This CDR3 region has 14 residues.

This clone has a single count. DNA of the CDR3: TGTGCCAGCAGTCGGACAGGGGTGACGGGCACTGAAGCTTTCTTT. This translates into CASSRTGVTGTEAFF. The chain uses TRBV6-5 and TRBJ1-1; 9 nucleotides line up with TRBD1. CDR1 is MNHEY, CDR2 SVGAGI, per germline. Trimming cost V 5 bases and J 4 bases; bases outside gene matches: 8. The length of the CDR3 is 15 residues.

This clone appeared once. V and J are TRBV2 and TRBJ2-1, with 7 nucleotides matching TRBD2. Germline V CDR1 and CDR2: SNHLY, FYNNEI. This CDR3 comprises 15 residues. V lost 7 bases and J lost 2; bases outside the gene matches: 8. The CDR3 spells CASTPARGAYNEQFF. The CDR3, as DNA: TGTGCCAGCACTCCGGCCCGGGGGGCCTACAATGAGCAGTTCTTC.

This chain connects TRBV18 to TRBJ2-3; the D gene is possibly TRBD1 (6 bases). V lost 1 base to trimming and J lost 6 bases, with 11 bases between them. Per germline, CDR1 KGHSH and CDR2 LQKENI. The CDR3 is made up of 14 amino acids. DNA for the CDR3: TGTGCCAGCTCACCACTTCAGGGGCGCGATACGCAGTATTTT. This gives the protein CASSPLQGRDTQYF.

This chain joins TRBV19 and TRBJ2-6; D remains unclear. Looked up from germline, CDR1 is LNHDA and CDR2 is SQIVND (reference sequence). The CDR3 covers 14 residues. V was cut by 6 bases and J by 13 bases, with 19 bases left in between. CDR3 sequence: CASSPGFPSQVLTF. CDR3 DNA: TGTGCCAGTAGCCCCGGGTTCCCCTCTCAGGTCCTGACTTTC.

This sequence joins TRBV19 and TRBJ1-2; 8 bases agree with TRBD1. The V gene end was trimmed by 6 bases and the J gene end by 4 bases; junction bases not matched to a gene: 1. Looked up from germline, CDR1 is LNHDA and CDR2 is SQIVND (reference sequence). This CDR3 region has 12 residues. CDR3 amino acids: CASSTGGYGYTF. The CDR3 region has the DNA TGTGCCAGTAGCACAGGGGGCTATGGCTACACCTTC. The full variable domain, completed using reference TRBV19 and TRBJ1-2, is DGGITQSPKYLFRKEGQNVTLSCEQNLNHDAMYWYRQDPGQGLRLIYYSQIVNDFQKGDIAEGYSVSREKKESFPLTVTSAQKNPTAFYLCASSTGGYGYTFGSGTRLTVV.

The chain couples TRBV11-3 to TRBJ2-3; 9 nucleotides align to TRBD2. This CDR3 has 16 residues. Germline CDR1 reads SGHNT; CDR2 reads YENEEA. Germline trimming cut 2 bases from V and 0 bases from J; bases unmatched to any gene: 3. The CDR3 loop is CASSLRAGGSTDTQYF. The CDR3 DNA sequence: TGTGCCAGCAGCTTAAGGGCGGGAGGGAGCACAGATACGCAGTATTTT.

The chain recombines TRBV28 with TRBJ1-2; D unclear. V lost 7 bases and J lost 1, with 7 bases in between. The germline CDR1 and CDR2 sequences are MDHEN and SYDVKM. This CDR3 has 12 residues. The CDR3 DNA reads TGTGCCAGCAAACAGATTAACTATGGCTACACCTTC. Its protein product is CASKQINYGYTF.

The gene calls are TRBV28 and TRBJ1-2; D may be TRBD1 (5 bases). The CDR3 totals 11 residues. The V and J ends lost 7 bases and 7 bases respectively, with 10 bases between them. Germline V gives CDR1 MDHEN, CDR2 SYDVKM. The CDR3 DNA reads as TGTGCCAGCAATACCGACAGTGGCTACACCTTC. As protein: CASNTDSGYTF.

The V call is TRBV9, the J call TRBJ1-3; unclear D gene. Trimming took off 2 bases at V and 0 bases at J, with 9 bases between the two ends. Germline V CDR1 and CDR2: SGDLS, YYNGEE. This CDR3 spans 15 amino acids. This CDR3 is CASSVFEGSGNTIYF. The CDR3 DNA is TGTGCCAGCAGCGTTTTTGAGGGCTCTGGAAACACCATATATTTT.

This chain joins TRBV19 and TRBJ2-1, with TRBD2 matching over 10 bases. The V gene end was trimmed by 6 bases and the J gene end by 10 bases; junction bases not matched to a gene: 18. The CDR3 has 17 amino acids. Per germline, CDR1 LNHDA and CDR2 SQIVND (reference sequence). The CDR3 DNA reads as TGTGCCAGTAGCATCCCCCGTGCTAGCGGGAGTGTGGGAGAGCAGTTCTTC. This encodes CASSIPRASGSVGEQFF.

CDR3 residues: CASTQGPRTSYNKRTDTQYF. CDR3 sequence (DNA): TGTGCCAGCACCCAAGGGCCTAGGACTAGCTATAATAAACGCACAGATACGCAGTATTTT. The chain joins TRBV9 to TRBJ2-3; 8 nucleotides align to TRBD2. This CDR3 region has 20 residues. V was pared by 6 bases and J by 1 base, with 22 bases of the junction left unmatched. CDR1 SGDLS and CDR2 YYNGEE come from the germline V gene.

The rearrangement uses TRBV9 and TRBJ2-3; 7 nucleotides agree with TRBD2. The trim removed 0 bases at V and 3 bases at J, leaving 7 bases unmatched. This CDR3 has 16 amino acids. Germline V CDR1 and CDR2: SGDLS, YYNGEE. The DNA for the CDR3 is TGTGCCAGCAGCGTAGGAGCGGGACGGGGAACAGATACGCAGTATTTT. Its protein is CASSVGAGRGTDTQYF.

A single count supports this clone. The CDR3 coding sequence is TGTGCCAGCAGCTTGACTGGGACAGATAATGAAAAACTGTTTTTT. This sequence encodes CASSLTGTDNEKLFF. The chain combines TRBV7-2 with TRBJ1-4, with 7 bases matching TRBD1. J lost 4 bases, V lost 3 bases, and 5 bases had no gene match. Germline CDR1 SGHTA, CDR2 FQGNSA. The CDR3 length is 15 residues.

The J gene is TRBJ1-5, the V gene TRBV28; tentatively, D is TRBD1 (5 bases). CDR1 and CDR2 from the germline V gene are MDHEN and SYDVKM. The CDR3 has 14 amino acids. Trimming pared 2 bases from V and 6 bases from J, leaving 11 bases between. CDR3 coding DNA: TGTGCCAGCAGTTTAGTAGGGGTTCCTCAGCCCCAGCATTTT. Translation gives CASSLVGVPQPQHF.

The V and J genes are TRBV27 and TRBJ2-2, with TRBD1 identical over 7 bases. V trimming: 2 bases; J trimming: 7 bases; junction bases outside the gene matches: 1. The CDR3 is 13 residues long. The V gene's germline CDR1 is MNHEY and CDR2 SMNVEV (reference sequence). CDR3 nucleotide sequence: TGTGCCAGCAGTTTAAACAGGGGCGGGGAGCTGTTTTTT. Its translation is CASSLNRGGELFF.

This clone was detected a few times. The chain has TRBV5-1 and TRBJ1-2; D might be TRBD1 (5 bases). Looked up from germline, CDR1 is SGHRS and CDR2 is YFSETQ. The CDR3 length is 15 residues. V shed 0 bases and J shed 0 bases, with 9 bases lying between them. CDR3: CASSLEGASNYGYTF. As DNA, the CDR3 is TGCGCCAGCAGCTTGGAAGGGGCCTCTAACTATGGCTACACCTTC.

This chain uses TRBV11-2 with TRBJ2-3; tentatively, D is TRBD1 (6 bases). Between the trimmed V and J ends, which lost 5 bases and 4 bases, there was a span of 22 bases. Germline-derived CDR1 and CDR2 are SGHAT and FQNNGV. The CDR3 is made up of 17 amino acids. For the CDR3, the DNA is TGTGCCAGCAGCCCGACAAGAAGCGGTAGGGGGTCAGATACGCAGTATTTT. Residues: CASSPTRSGRGSDTQYF.

The rearrangement links TRBV7-3 to TRBJ2-1, with 8 bases matching TRBD2. The CDR3 contains 14 residues. Per the germline V gene, CDR1 is SGHTA and CDR2 is FQGTGA. V lost 4 bases and J lost 5; bases outside the gene matches: 4. The CDR3 is CASSSSGSDNEQFF. The CDR3, as DNA: TGTGCCAGCAGCTCGAGCGGGAGTGACAATGAGCAGTTCTTC.

The chain joins TRBV5-8 to TRBJ1-5, with 9 bases lining up with TRBD1. Unmatched junction bases numbered 4, after V lost 0 bases and J lost 3 bases. CDR3 length: 16 residues. From germline, CDR1 is SGHTS and CDR2 YDEGEE. The CDR3 region has the DNA TGTGCCAGCAGCTTGGCAACAGGGGGCCACAATCAGCCCCAGCATTTT. This sequence encodes CASSLATGGHNQPQHF.